A single sample gave rise to the 15 T cell receptor beta chains below, sequenced in a study of human thymus T cells. Resections were taken during corrective heart surgery, and the thymus tissue came from these. Libraries were prepared by immunoSEQ multiplex PCR; TCRdb keeps only in-frame clonotypes and omits some of them. The profile covers some 78,000 clones, with approximately 97% appearing a single time and under 0.035% taken by the ten largest. Material: thymus tissue. These receptors were obtained from a boy younger than two with a congenital heart defect but otherwise immunologically healthy.

The gene calls are TRBV9 and TRBJ2-1; D not certain. Germline CDR1 SGDLS, CDR2 YYNGEE. The CDR3 sequence is 15 residues long. V was pared by 3 bases and J by 0 bases, with 10 bases between. CDR3 region: CASSGTRSSYNEQFF. The CDR3 DNA is TGTGCCAGCAGCGGAACAAGGAGCTCCTACAATGAGCAGTTCTTC. The full variable domain, with the rest looked up from reference TRBV9 and TRBJ2-1, is DSGVTQTPKHLITATGQRVTLRCSPRSGDLSVYWYQQSLDQGLQFLIQYYNGEERAKGNILERFSAQQFPDLHSELNLSSLELGDSALYFCASSGTRSSYNEQFFGPGTRLTVL.

V and J are TRBV10-3 and TRBJ1-1; no definite D call. The CDR3 has 18 residues. V shed 1 base and J shed 0 bases, with 18 bases lying between them. CDR1 is ENHRY and CDR2 is SYGVKD in the germline V gene. CDR3 nucleotide sequence: TGTGCCATCAGTGAGTTGGCAGGACGGATCAACCTGAACACTGAAGCTTTCTTT. Translating it yields CAISELAGRINLNTEAFF.

The gene calls are TRBV19 and TRBJ2-6, with 10 bases aligning to TRBD1. V was clipped by 5 bases and J by 0 bases; unmatched bases: 16. Germline V lookup: CDR1 LNHDA, CDR2 SQIVND (reference sequence). The CDR3 covers 21 residues. The CDR3 sequence: CASSPTGGEMIRPSGANVLTF. CDR3 bases: TGTGCCAGTAGTCCGACAGGGGGCGAAATGATAAGACCCTCTGGGGCCAACGTCCTGACTTTC. Looking up the rest from reference TRBV19 and TRBJ2-6 gives the full variable domain: DGGITQSPKYLFRKEGQNVTLSCEQNLNHDAMYWYRQDPGQGLRLIYYSQIVNDFQKGDIAEGYSVSREKKESFPLTVTSAQKNPTAFYLCASSPTGGEMIRPSGANVLTFGAGSRLTVL.

This chain connects TRBV4-2 to TRBJ1-5; D is unclear. This CDR3 spans 15 amino acids. Trimming removed 4 bases at V and 2 bases at J, with 12 bases between. The V gene's germline CDR1 is LGHNA and CDR2 YNFKEQ. The CDR3 spells CASSPRVMGNQPQHF. CDR3 coding DNA: TGTGCCAGCAGCCCCCGCGTCATGGGCAATCAGCCCCAGCATTTT.

The CDR3 nucleotides read TGCAGTGCGACTTACTACAATGAGCAGTTCTTC. Its translation: CSATYYNEQFF. This chain joins TRBV20-1 and TRBJ2-1; D unresolved. Germline-derived CDR1 and CDR2 are DFQATT and SNEGSKA (reference sequence). The CDR3 extends over 11 amino acids. Between the trimmed V and J ends, which lost 6 bases and 3 bases, there was a span of 6 bases.

V usage is TRBV6-1 and J usage is TRBJ1-2; D gene unclear. The germline gives CDR1 MNHNS, CDR2 SASEGT. Trimming took off 4 bases at V and 3 bases at J, with 9 bases between the two ends. The CDR3 sequence is 13 residues long. CDR3 bases: TGTGCCAGCAGTGGGCCGATTCACTATGGCTACACCTTC. The encoded protein is CASSGPIHYGYTF.

The chain joins TRBV7-3 to TRBJ1-4; tentative D call: TRBD1 (5 bases). Trimming took 9 bases from V and 4 from J, leaving 15 bases between them. The V gene's germline CDR1 is SGHTA and CDR2 FQGTGA. This CDR3 has 14 residues. CDR3 amino acids: CARYDSGRNEKLFF. CDR3 bases: TGTGCCAGGTATGACAGTGGACGTAATGAAAAACTGTTTTTT.

The rearrangement links TRBV27 to TRBJ1-5; no reliable D call. Trimming took 5 bases from V and 1 from J, leaving 3 bases between them. CDR1 MNHEY and CDR2 SMNVEV come from the germline V gene (reference sequence). CDR3 length: 12 amino acids. CDR3 residues: CASSRSNQPQHF. In DNA, the CDR3 is TGTGCCAGCAGTCGGAGCAATCAGCCCCAGCATTTT.

This rearrangement joins TRBV2 to TRBJ2-5; D might be TRBD1 or TRBD2, each matching 5 bases. The CDR3 runs 13 residues. Per the germline V gene, CDR1 is SNHLY and CDR2 is FYNNEI. Deletions cut 3 bases from V and 2 bases from J, with 7 bases between. The CDR3 sequence is CASSEWGQETQYF. The CDR3 region has the DNA TGTGCCAGCAGTGAGTGGGGGCAAGAGACCCAGTACTTC. The full variable domain, in which reference TRBV2 and TRBJ2-5 provide the parts outside the CDR3, is EPEVTQTPSHQVTQMGQEVILRCVPISNHLYFYWYRQILGQKVEFLVSFYNNEISEKSEIFDDQFSVERPDGSNFTLKIRSTKLEDSAMYFCASSEWGQETQYFGPGTRLLVL.

This chain connects TRBV4-3 to TRBJ2-1, with D unresolved. The ends were cut back, 5 bases at V and 4 bases at J, with 9 bases in the middle. Germline loops: CDR1 LGHNA, CDR2 YSLEER. This CDR3 has 13 amino acids. CDR3 DNA: TGCGCCAGCAGCTCCCGAGCTTACAATGAGCAGTTCTTC. Encoded protein: CASSSRAYNEQFF.

This chain links TRBV29-1 with TRBJ2-3; D is unresolved. This CDR3 region has 13 residues. The V end lost 4 bases, the J end lost 0 bases, and 8 bases lay between the germline ends. Looked up from germline, CDR1 is SQVTM and CDR2 is ANQGSEA. DNA of the CDR3: TGCAGCGTTGTTATCCGAAGCACAGATACGCAGTATTTT. Its protein is CSVVIRSTDTQYF.

The chain recombines TRBV6-5 with TRBJ2-3; tentative D call: TRBD2 (6 bases). CDR1 and CDR2 (germline): MNHEY, SVGAGI. This CDR3 spans 16 amino acids. Trimming took off 0 bases at V and 2 bases at J, with 12 bases between the two ends. In DNA form, the CDR3 reads TGTGCCAGCAGTTACTCGAAGGCGGGAATCACAGATACGCAGTATTTT. Translated: CASSYSKAGITDTQYF.

The DNA for the CDR3 is TGTGCCAGCAGGTCCGGTGATGAAGGGGGGACGACTAATGAAAAACTGTTTTTT. Translating it yields CASRSGDEGGTTNEKLFF. The rearrangement uses TRBV25-1 and TRBJ1-4, with D possibly TRBD1 on 6 matching bases. Germline assignment: CDR1 MGHDK and CDR2 SYGVNS. The V end lost 6 bases, the J end lost 2 bases, and 22 bases lay between the germline ends. The CDR3 runs to 18 residues.

V and J are TRBV4-1 and TRBJ2-1; perhaps TRBD2 as D (6 bases). Germline loops: CDR1 MGHRA, CDR2 YSYEKL. V gave up 1 base and J gave up 4 bases, with 11 bases separating them. The CDR3 is made up of 15 amino acids. The CDR3 protein is CASSQAGLRYNEQFF. CDR3 in DNA: TGCGCCAGCAGCCAAGCGGGACTGCGTTACAATGAGCAGTTCTTC.

The V call is TRBV29-1, the J call TRBJ2-1, with no clear D. Trimming took 3 bases from V and 5 from J, leaving 20 bases between them. Per germline, CDR1 SQVTM and CDR2 ANQGSEA. CDR3 length: 16 amino acids. The chain's CDR3 is CSVEVSESSPNNEQFF. The CDR3 DNA reads TGCAGCGTTGAGGTTTCAGAGTCCTCCCCCAACAATGAGCAGTTCTTC.